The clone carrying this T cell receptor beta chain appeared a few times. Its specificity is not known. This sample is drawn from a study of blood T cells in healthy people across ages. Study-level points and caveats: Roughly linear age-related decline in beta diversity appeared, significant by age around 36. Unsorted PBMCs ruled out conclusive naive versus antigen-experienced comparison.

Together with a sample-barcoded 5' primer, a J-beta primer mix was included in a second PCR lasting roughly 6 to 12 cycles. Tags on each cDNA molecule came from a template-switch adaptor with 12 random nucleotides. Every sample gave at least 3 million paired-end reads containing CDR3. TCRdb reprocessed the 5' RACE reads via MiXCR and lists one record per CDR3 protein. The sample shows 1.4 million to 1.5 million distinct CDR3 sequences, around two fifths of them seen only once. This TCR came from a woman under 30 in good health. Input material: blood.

The CDR3 loop is CASSPGVSGNQPQHF. Here the CDR3 DNA reads TGTGCCAGCAGCCCAGGGGTGTCGGGGAATCAGCCCCAGCATTTT. The gene calls are TRBV11-2 and TRBJ1-5; D might be TRBD1 (6 bases). Trimming removed 5 bases from V and 4 bases from J, with 15 bases in between. Germline lookup yields CDR1 SGHAT and CDR2 FQNNGV. The CDR3 covers 15 residues.